The clone carrying this T cell receptor beta chain was counted once. Its cognate antigen is unknown. These data come from a study of T cell responses to AZD1222 COVID-19 vaccine. Sequenced by immunoSEQ multiplex PCR; TCRdb stores in-frame clones only, minus some. The sample yields about 130,000 clones, roughly 93% seen once. Notes on the study in general: Recipients of AZD1222 seropositive at baseline numbered only 6 or 7. Reportedly, nearly half of unique spike TCRs recognized epitopes outside B.1.351/B.1.1.7 mutations. Females made up more of the donors, who were largely white British, and clonal diversity may have come out too low. When two AZD1222 doses had been given, Spike-specific TCR breadth and depth rose.

With 4 bases removed from V and 3 bases from J, the gap between germline ends came to 4 bases. CDR3 size: 11 residues. CDR1 SGHNT and CDR2 YYREEE come from the germline V gene (reference sequence). This rearrangement joins TRBV5-4 to TRBJ1-1, with unresolved D. The sample in question was peripheral blood, obtained on day 0 of AZD1222 vaccination. This TCR derives from an adult in good health. CDR3 bases: TGTGCCAGCAGCAGAGACACTGAAGCTTTCTTT. This gives the protein CASSRDTEAFF.